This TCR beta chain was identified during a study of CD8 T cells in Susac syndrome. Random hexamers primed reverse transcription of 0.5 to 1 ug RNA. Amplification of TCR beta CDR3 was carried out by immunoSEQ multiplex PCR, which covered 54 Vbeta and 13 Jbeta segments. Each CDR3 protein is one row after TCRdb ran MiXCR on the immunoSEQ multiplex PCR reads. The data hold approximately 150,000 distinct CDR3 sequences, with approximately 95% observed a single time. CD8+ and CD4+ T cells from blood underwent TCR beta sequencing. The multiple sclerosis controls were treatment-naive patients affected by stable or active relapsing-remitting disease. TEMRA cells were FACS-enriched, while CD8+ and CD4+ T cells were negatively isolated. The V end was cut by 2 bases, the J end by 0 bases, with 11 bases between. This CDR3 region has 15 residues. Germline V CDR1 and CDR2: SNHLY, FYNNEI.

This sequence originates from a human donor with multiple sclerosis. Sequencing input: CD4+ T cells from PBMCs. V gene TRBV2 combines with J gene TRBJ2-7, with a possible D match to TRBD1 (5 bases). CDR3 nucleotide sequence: TGTGCCAGCAGTGAACAGGGCTCGGTCTCCTACGAGCAGTACTTC. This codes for CASSEQGSVSYEQYF.